Listed below are T cell receptor beta chains from one sample, sequenced in a study of CD8 T cells in Susac syndrome. A single record per CDR3 protein comes from TCRdb applying MiXCR to the immunoSEQ multiplex PCR reads. The data show 100,000 to 150,000 distinct CDR3 sequences, 93% seen once. The sample was CD4+ T cells from PBMCs. These receptors were obtained from a human donor with multiple sclerosis. CDR3s include the opening cysteine and the closing phenylalanine or tryptophan. Fields, in order: J gene, clone size, D gene, V gene, CDR3 length, CDR3 DNA, CDR3 protein. The D gene is left open where the match is weak. Expanded clones are given a class, and other clones once, few, many or no size at all.

>TRBJ1-2|NA|NA|TRBV5-1|12
TGCGCCAGCAGGGACTCCAGCTATGGCTACACCTTC
CASRDSSYGYTF
>TRBJ2-1|NA|NA|TRBV9|14
TGTGCCAGCAGTATGCCCGTATCCTACAATGAGCAGTTCTTC
CASSMPVSYNEQFF
>TRBJ2-7|NA|NA|TRBV28|14
TGTGCCAGCAAAGGGCCAGGGGTCTTCTACGAGCAGTACTTC
CASKGPGVFYEQYF
>TRBJ2-1|NA|TRBD2|TRBV30|13
TGTGCCTGGAGCCGCGGGGGCTACAATGAGCAGTTCTTC
CAWSRGGYNEQFF
>TRBJ1-1|NA|NA|TRBV3-1|14
TGTGCCAGCAGCCAAGAGGACACGAACACTGAAGCTTTCTTT
CASSQEDTNTEAFF
>TRBJ1-5|NA|NA|TRBV27|13
TGTGCCAGCAGTTTTCAGGGTAATCAGCCCCAGCATTTT
CASSFQGNQPQHF
>TRBJ1-1|NA|NA|TRBV29-1|15
TGCAGCGTCTCAAGGTTGGGGCAGGCAAACACTGAAGCTTTCTTT
CSVSRLGQANTEAFF
>TRBJ2-2|NA|NA|TRBV30|13
TGTGCCTCCGGGCCCATCCAGACCGGGGAGCTGTTTTTT
CASGPIQTGELFF
>TRBJ1-2|NA|TRBD1|TRBV14|13
TGTGCCAGCAGTCCTCGGACAGGGGAGGGCTACACCTTC
CASSPRTGEGYTF
>TRBJ1-1|NA|NA|TRBV29-1|13
TGCAGCGTTCACAGGGTGGTGGACACTGAAGCTTTCTTT
CSVHRVVDTEAFF
>TRBJ2-5|NA|NA|TRBV7-2|14
TGTGCCAGCAGCTCTCGGGCAGCAGAAGAGACCCAGTACTTC
CASSSRAAEETQYF
>TRBJ2-7|NA|NA|TRBV28|15
TGTGCCAGCACGGGGATCGGGACACCCTCCTACGAGCAGTACTTC
CASTGIGTPSYEQYF
>TRBJ1-6|NA|TRBD1|TRBV19|15
TGTGCCAGTCGGGGACCGGGACAGTATAATTCACCCCTCCACTTT
CASRGPGQYNSPLHF
>TRBJ1-4|NA|NA|TRBV18|16
TGTGCCAGCTCACCTTGGAAGGGGACAACTAATGAAAAACTGTTTTTT
CASSPWKGTTNEKLFF
>TRBJ2-7|NA|NA|TRBV9|15
TGTGCCAGCAGCGTAAGCACGGGACGGCAATACGAGCAGTACTTC
CASSVSTGRQYEQYF
>TRBJ2-5|NA|NA|TRBV6-5|15
TGTGCCAGCAGTAGGTCGCCCTTGGGAGAAGAGACCCAGTACTTC
CASSRSPLGEETQYF
>TRBJ2-7|NA|NA|TRBV6-2/TRBV6-3|13
TGTGCCAGCAGTCGTAGAAGCTCCTACGAGCAGTACTTC
CASSRRSSYEQYF
>TRBJ1-2|NA|NA|TRBV9|15
TGTGCCAGCAGCCCTCCGGTGTTCGGGAACTATGGCTACACCTTC
CASSPPVFGNYGYTF
>TRBJ2-7|NA|TRBD2|TRBV4-3|13
TGCGCCAGCAGCTACTATCGGGGGGATGAGCAGTACTTC
CASSYYRGDEQYF
>TRBJ2-5|NA|NA|TRBV6-6|13
TGTGCCAGCCTGAGGACTTTTAAAGAGACCCAGTACTTC
CASLRTFKETQYF
>TRBJ2-7|NA|TRBD1|TRBV19|16
TGTGCCAGTAGTATAGGCAAAGGACAGGGGTCCTACGAGCAGTACTTC
CASSIGKGQGSYEQYF
>TRBJ2-6|NA|NA|TRBV7-2|15
TGTGCCAGCAGCTTAGGGGGTGGTGGGGCCAACGTCCTGACTTTC
CASSLGGGGANVLTF
>TRBJ2-2|NA|NA|TRBV5-1|15
TGCGCCAGCAGCTTGGTTCTTACGAACACCGGGGAGCTGTTTTTT
CASSLVLTNTGELFF
>TRBJ1-5|NA|TRBD1|TRBV2|13
TGTGCCAGCAGTACAGGGGGCGCACAGCCCCAGCATTTT
CASSTGGAQPQHF
>TRBJ2-1|NA|NA|TRBV30|13
TGTGCCTGGATTCCTCCCGGGACAGGCGGGGGGTTCTTC
CAWIPPGTGGGFF
>TRBJ2-5|NA|TRBD1|TRBV6-1|15
TGTGCCAGCAGCGCCGGGACAGGGTCCCAAGAGACCCAGTACTTC
CASSAGTGSQETQYF
>TRBJ2-1|NA|TRBD1|TRBV28|13
TGTGCCACCCGGGACAGGGGGCTCGGTGAGCAGTTCTTC
CATRDRGLGEQFF
>TRBJ2-5|NA|TRBD2|TRBV29-1|13
TGCAGCGTTGAGGTAGCGGGGCAAGAGACCCAGTACTTC
CSVEVAGQETQYF
>TRBJ2-1|NA|TRBD2|TRBV30|16
TGTGCCTGGAGGGGTGGCGGGGGTCTCTCCTACAATGAGCAGTTCTTC
CAWRGGGGLSYNEQFF
>TRBJ1-2|NA|NA|TRBV20-1|14
TGCAGTGCTAGTTTATTCCGACAGAGCGGGGGCTACACCTTC
CSASLFRQSGGYTF
>TRBJ2-2|NA|NA|TRBV5-4|13
TGTGCCAGCAGAACAGCCTTGAGCGGGGAGCTGTTTTTT
CASRTALSGELFF
>TRBJ2-1|once|TRBD1|TRBV4-1|17
TGCGCCAGCAGCCAACCTTGGGGGGGACAGGGGGTCCGGGAGCAGTTCTTC
CASSQPWGGQGVREQFF
>TRBJ1-1|NA|TRBD1|TRBV3-1|15
TGTGCCAGCAGCCAGCCCGGGACAGTGAACACTGAAGCTTTCTTT
CASSQPGTVNTEAFF
>TRBJ1-6|NA|NA|TRBV19|14
TGTGCCAGTAGTGTGGCAGACAATAATTCACCCCTCCACTTT
CASSVADNNSPLHF
>TRBJ2-4|few|NA|TRBV5-1|13
TGCGCCAGCAGCCAAACAGGGCCTAACATTCAGTACTTC
CASSQTGPNIQYF
>TRBJ1-6|NA|NA|TRBV7-3|15
TGTGCCAGCAGCTTAAGTAGTACAGGGAATTCACCCCTCCACTTT
CASSLSSTGNSPLHF
>TRBJ1-2|NA|TRBD1|TRBV30|13
TGTGCCTGGAGTACAGGGGCTAACTATGGCTACACCTTC
CAWSTGANYGYTF
>TRBJ2-5|NA|NA|TRBV4-1|13
TGCGCCAGCAGCCAAGTCTCCGAGGAGACCCAGTACTTC
CASSQVSEETQYF
>TRBJ2-5|NA|NA|TRBV5-5|15
TGTGCCAGCAGCCACGACTCCTCTAAGGGGGAGACCCAGTACTTC
CASSHDSSKGETQYF
>TRBJ1-1|once|TRBD1|TRBV4-2|15
TGTGCCAGCAGCCAAGGGGACAGGGGCGACCCTTTAGCTTTCTTT
CASSQGDRGDPLAFF
>TRBJ2-5|NA|NA|TRBV19|13
TGTGCCAGTAGTGCGACAGGCACGGAGACCCAGTACTTC
CASSATGTETQYF
>TRBJ2-1|NA|TRBD1|TRBV4-1|15
TGCGCCAGCAGCCAAGAGAGGACAGGGGGTTATGAGCAGTTCTTC
CASSQERTGGYEQFF
>TRBJ1-2|NA|TRBD1|TRBV20-1|12
TGCAGTGCGGAAGGACAGGGGTATGGCTACACCTTC
CSAEGQGYGYTF
>TRBJ2-1|NA|TRBD2|TRBV5-4|15
TGTGCCAGCAGCACTAGCGGGCCGTCCTACAATGAGCAGTTCTTC
CASSTSGPSYNEQFF
>TRBJ2-1|NA|NA|TRBV6-6|12
TGTGCCAGCAGTTACTCGAACGGTGAGCAGTTCTTC
CASSYSNGEQFF
>TRBJ1-1|NA|NA|TRBV7-9|13
TGTGCCAGCAGCTGGGACCAGAACACTGAAGCTTTCTTT
CASSWDQNTEAFF
>TRBJ2-2|once|TRBD1|TRBV4-1|14
TGCGCCAGCAGCCGCGACAGGGTCACCGGGGAGCTGTTTTTT
CASSRDRVTGELFF
>TRBJ2-1|NA|TRBD2|TRBV4-1|19
TGCGCCAGCAGCCAAGCTCTAGCGGGGGGGTTTAGCTCCTACAATGAGCAGTTCTTC
CASSQALAGGFSSYNEQFF
>TRBJ2-5|NA|TRBD1|TRBV4-1|15
TGCGCCAGCAGCCGGGGACAGGCCCACCAAGAGACCCAGTACTTC
CASSRGQAHQETQYF
>TRBJ1-1|NA|NA|TRBV5-1|14
TGCGCCAGCAGCTCCTACCAGATGAACACTGAAGCTTTCTTT
CASSSYQMNTEAFF
>TRBJ1-1|NA|NA|TRBV7-2|17
TGTGCCAGCAGCTTAGAATGGGGGGGGCTCAGGAACACTGAAGCTTTCTTT
CASSLEWGGLRNTEAFF
>TRBJ1-1|NA|NA|TRBV19|14
TGTGCCAGTACAATATTCGGGGGGGACACTGAAGCTTTCTTT
CASTIFGGDTEAFF
>TRBJ2-3|once|NA|TRBV5-1|16
TGCGCCAGCAGCTTTTACCAATCCTTTGGGGTGGATACGCAGTATTTT
CASSFYQSFGVDTQYF
>TRBJ1-1|once|NA|TRBV29-1|12
TGCAGCGGACGGATCCTGAACACTGAAGCTTTCTTT
CSGRILNTEAFF
>TRBJ1-3|NA|NA|TRBV11-2|14
TGTGCCAGCAGCTTGGGAGGGGCTGGAAACACCATATATTTT
CASSLGGAGNTIYF
>TRBJ1-2|NA|TRBD1|TRBV12-3/TRBV12-4|12
TGTGCCAGCAGGACAGGGGGCATTGGCTACACCTTC
CASRTGGIGYTF
>TRBJ1-6|NA|NA|TRBV30|14
TGTGCCTGGAGTGATAGCTTCACAGAATCACCCCTCCACTTT
CAWSDSFTESPLHF
>TRBJ1-2|NA|NA|TRBV6-1|14
TGTGCCAGCAGTGCTAACCCTACTAACTATGGCTACACCTTC
CASSANPTNYGYTF